Presented here are 18 T cell receptor beta chains from one specimen sequenced in a study of T cell clonality in common variable immunodeficiency. The assay was immunoSEQ multiplex PCR, and TCRdb's table has in-frame clones only and misses some. The data show more than 30,000 clones, with none appearing a single time. Sequencing was done on a sample of peripheral blood mononuclear cells. These receptors all stem from a person aged 18-69 years in good health.

This clone has at least ten counts. The read gets to within 3 residues of the CDR3 end, and the germline J gene fills in the rest. The chain links TRBV30 to TRBJ1-1, with 8 bases matching TRBD1. J was trimmed by 7 bases and V by 5 bases; bases with no gene match: 3. Looked up from germline, CDR1 is GTSNPN and CDR2 is SVGIG (reference sequence). The CDR3 spans 11 residues. The CDR3 sequence is CAWGDRREAFF. The sequenced part of the CDR3 DNA is TGTGCCTGGGGGGACAGGCGTGAA.

This clone has ten or more counts. The CDR3 is CASSLEGQGPYNEQFF. CDR3 bases read: TGTGCCAGCAGCTTAGAGGGACAGGGGCCCTACAATGAG. The genes are TRBV7-3 and TRBJ2-1, with 10 bases aligning to TRBD1. The sequenced fragment ends 3 residues before the CDR3 boundary, so the rest is inferred from the germline J gene. Germline-derived CDR1 and CDR2 are SGHTA and FQGTGA. This CDR3 is 16 amino acids long. V trimming: 2 bases; J trimming: 2 bases; junction bases outside the gene matches: 3.

This clone was picked up many times. The observed sequence ends 3 residues before the CDR3 terminus, with the missing tail filled in from the germline J gene. The J gene is TRBJ2-1, the V gene TRBV7-3, with TRBD1 as a possible D gene (5 bases). Germline V gene sequence: CDR1 SGHTA, CDR2 FQGTGA. V lost 5 bases and J lost 7, with 9 bases in between. CDR3 length: 12 amino acids. This CDR3 is CASSKGVNEQFF. The CDR3 bases that were read are TGTGCCAGCAGCAAAGGGGTGAATGAG.

This clone was recorded many times. The read stops 3 residues short of the end of the CDR3; the missing end is completed from the germline J gene. The J gene is TRBJ2-1, the V gene TRBV19; 10 positions match TRBD2. The CDR3 totals 16 residues. J lost 3 bases, V lost 2 bases, and 4 bases had no gene match. Germline-derived CDR1 and CDR2 are LNHDA and SQIVND (reference sequence). CDR3 protein: CASSITSGGGYNEQFF. The sequenced part of the CDR3 DNA is TGTGCCAGTAGTATAACGAGCGGGGGGGGCTACAATGAG.

This clone was seen ten or more times. The read ends 3 residues before the CDR3 terminus; that terminus is restored from the germline J gene. The rearrangement links TRBV30 to TRBJ1-2; 11 positions agree with TRBD1. Trimming removed 3 bases from V and 2 bases from J; junction bases left unmatched: 2. Germline values: CDR1 GTSNPN, CDR2 SVGIG (reference sequence). The CDR3 length is 14 residues. Here the CDR3 reads CAWRGQGANYGYTF. Incomplete CDR3 DNA: TGTGCCTGGAGAGGACAGGGGGCGAACTATGGC. The full variable domain, with the rest looked up from reference TRBV30 and TRBJ1-2, is SQTIHQWPATLVQPVGSPLSLECTVEGTSNPNLYWYRQAAGRGLQLLFYSVGIGQISSEVPQNLSASRPQDRQFILSSKKLLLSDSGFYLCAWRGQGANYGYTFGSGTRLTVV.

In this sample, this clone turned up a few times. The DNA ends 3 residues before the CDR3 does, and the rest of the CDR3 is filled in from the germline J gene. The chain employs TRBV18 and TRBJ2-7, with TRBD2 identical over 7 bases. The germline CDR1 and CDR2 sequences are KGHSH and LQKENI. The CDR3 loop spans 14 amino acids. With V trimmed by 3 bases and J by 2 bases, 4 bases remained unmatched. The CDR3 DNA, read in part, is TGTGCCAGCTCACCGCCTAGCGGAACCTACGAG. Translating it yields CASSPPSGTYE. The CDR3 as a whole reads CASSPPSGTYEQYF.

This clone was counted many times. The sequenced fragment ends 3 residues before the CDR3 boundary, so the rest is inferred from the germline J gene. This chain uses TRBV20-1 with TRBJ1-1, with 7 bases matching TRBD1. The germline V gene encodes CDR1 DFQATT and CDR2 SNEGSKA (reference sequence). The CDR3 contains 16 residues. V lost 2 bases and J lost 2; bases outside the gene matches: 11. Incomplete CDR3 DNA: TGCAGTGCTAGAAGTCGACAGGGAGGGTCTAACACTGAA. Encoded protein: CSARSRQGGSNTE. The entire CDR3 reads CSARSRQGGSNTEAFF.

This clone was counted ten times or more. The read terminates 3 residues before the CDR3 end, so the remaining end is supplied by the germline J gene. The chain recombines TRBV3-1 (or the pseudogene TRBV3-2) with TRBJ1-5, with 9 positions matching TRBD1. Germline CDR1 and CDR2: LGHDT and YNNKEL (reference sequence). The CDR3 has 15 residues. V trimming: 0 bases; J trimming: 5 bases; junction bases outside the gene matches: 2. Incomplete CDR3 DNA: TGTGCCAGCAGCCAAGATGACAGGGGGTATCAGCCC. Translating gives CASSQDDRGYQP. The complete CDR3 reads CASSQDDRGYQPQHF.

This clone has a count of ten or more. With the read ending 3 residues before the CDR3 end, the germline J gene is used to fill in that end. The chain carries TRBV19 and TRBJ2-2, with a possible D match to TRBD1 (5 bases). V was clipped by 1 base and J by 2 bases, with 5 bases between them. Germline CDR1 is LNHDA and CDR2 is SQIVND (reference sequence). CDR3 length equals 14 residues. Incomplete CDR3 DNA: TGTGCCAGTAGTATAGGGGGCAACACCGGGGAG. The encoded protein is CASSIGGNTGE. The full CDR3 is CASSIGGNTGELFF.

Points on this clone: Read coverage stops 3 residues before the CDR3 terminus; the germline J gene supplies the remainder. This chain uses TRBV19 with TRBJ1-5; TRBD1 matches at 8 bases. V dropped 6 bases and J dropped 3; count of bases not matched to a gene: 4. Germline V gene sequence: CDR1 LNHDA, CDR2 SQIVND (reference sequence). CDR3 length: 14 residues. CDR3 DNA (partial): TGTGCCAGTAGCGACAGGGGATACAATCAGCCC. As protein: CASSDRGYNQP. The whole CDR3 protein reads CASSDRGYNQPQHF.

This clone was counted at least ten times. With the read ending 3 residues before the CDR3 end, the germline J gene is used to fill in that end. V and J are TRBV20-1 and TRBJ1-5, with 11 bases that match TRBD1. Germline CDR1 DFQATT, CDR2 SNEGSKA (reference sequence). The CDR3 extends over 20 amino acids. The V segment lost 1 base and the J segment 1 base; nucleotides outside the gene matches: 15. The CDR3 DNA, read in part, is TGCAGTGCTAGAGCGACCAGAGGACAGGGGGCACATTTGAGCAATCAGCCC. Translating it yields CSARATRGQGAHLSNQP. The whole CDR3 reads CSARATRGQGAHLSNQPQHF.

Turning to this clone: The sequenced fragment ends 3 residues before the CDR3 boundary, so the rest is inferred from the germline J gene. V usage is TRBV11-2 and J usage is TRBJ2-1; no definite D call. V lost 5 bases and J lost 7, with 9 bases in between. The length of the CDR3 is 12 residues. The germline V gene has CDR1 SGHAT and CDR2 FQNNGV. This CDR3 is CASSPVGNEQFF. CDR3 DNA, as far as it was read: TGTGCCAGCAGCCCGGTAGGGAATGAG.

This clone has ten or more counts. The CDR3 extends 3 residues past the end of the read, so its final part is completed from the germline J gene. The chain employs TRBV2 and TRBJ2-7, with a possible D match to TRBD1 (5 bases). Germline V gene sequence: CDR1 SNHLY, CDR2 FYNNEI. V lost 10 bases, J lost 6 bases, and 16 bases lay in between. This CDR3 is built from 12 residues. The DNA read from the CDR3 is TGTGCCACTCTCAGGGATGTTCGCGAG. As protein: CATLRDVRE. The full CDR3 sequence reads CATLRDVREQYF.

This clone has a count of ten or more. The read finishes 3 residues shy of the CDR3 end, and the germline J gene is used to complete it. The gene calls are TRBV5-8 and TRBJ2-2, with D maybe TRBD1 (6 bases). The V end lost 4 bases, the J end lost 5 bases, and 9 bases lay between the germline ends. This CDR3 contains 13 residues. The germline V gene encodes CDR1 SGHTS and CDR2 YDEGEE. CDR3 in amino acids: CASSRTVTGELFF. The DNA read from the CDR3 is TGTGCCAGCAGCCGGACAGTGACCGGGGAG.

This clone was found many times. The read halts 3 residues ahead of the CDR3 end, with the missing end drawn from the germline J gene. The chain uses TRBV29-1 and TRBJ2-1; D tentatively reads TRBD1 or TRBD2 (7 bases each). This CDR3 has 19 residues. The ends were cut back, 0 bases at V and 1 base at J, with 22 bases in the middle. CDR1 and CDR2 from the germline V gene are SQVTM and ANQGSEA. The DNA read from the CDR3 is TGCAGCGTTGAAGATCTCCAGGGGGGAGGGCCTGGGTCCTACAATGAG. This encodes CSVEDLQGGGPGSYNE. The whole CDR3 sequence is CSVEDLQGGGPGSYNEQFF.

This clone was observed at least ten times. Partial CDR3 DNA: TGTGCCAGCAGCCAAGTCCGGGGATTAGCGGCTGGGGCCAACGTC. Its translation is CASSQVRGLAAGANV. The complete CDR3 protein is CASSQVRGLAAGANVLTF. The chain has TRBV14 and TRBJ2-6; perhaps TRBD2 as D (6 bases). From the germline J gene comes the end of the CDR3, since the read stops 3 residues before it. The V end lost 1 base, the J end lost 2 bases, and 15 bases lay between the germline ends. CDR3 size: 18 residues. The V gene's germline CDR1 is SGHDN and CDR2 FVKESK. The full variable domain, with the rest looked up from reference TRBV14 and TRBJ2-6, is EAGVTQFPSHSVIEKGQTVTLRCDPISGHDNLYWYRRVMGKEIKFLLHFVKESKQDESGMPNNRFLAERTGGTYSTLKVQPAELEDSGVYFCASSQVRGLAAGANVLTFGAGSRLTVL.

This clone came up many times. Sequencing ends 3 residues short of the CDR3 end; the germline J gene provides the rest. V gene TRBV7-6 combines with J gene TRBJ2-7; D remains ambiguous. This CDR3 has 13 amino acids. Trimming shortened V by 4 bases and J by 3 bases, and 10 bases separated the two germline ends. From germline, CDR1 is SGHVS and CDR2 FNYEAQ. The sequenced CDR3 bases are TGTGCCAGCAGCTCAGAAGGGCGCTACGAG. Its protein is CASSSEGRYE. The full CDR3 protein reads CASSSEGRYEQYF.

This clone was seen ten or more times. The read ends 3 residues before the CDR3 terminus; that terminus is restored from the germline J gene. The rearrangement uses TRBV4-2 and TRBJ2-2; 9 nucleotides line up with TRBD1. V was clipped by 1 base and J by 5 bases; unmatched bases: 2. The germline V gene encodes CDR1 LGHNA and CDR2 YNFKEQ. The CDR3 is 15 residues long. The CDR3 bases that were read are TGTGCCAGCAGCCAAGGGACAGGGGAGACCGGGGAG. Its translation is CASSQGTGETGE. The full CDR3 is CASSQGTGETGELFF.